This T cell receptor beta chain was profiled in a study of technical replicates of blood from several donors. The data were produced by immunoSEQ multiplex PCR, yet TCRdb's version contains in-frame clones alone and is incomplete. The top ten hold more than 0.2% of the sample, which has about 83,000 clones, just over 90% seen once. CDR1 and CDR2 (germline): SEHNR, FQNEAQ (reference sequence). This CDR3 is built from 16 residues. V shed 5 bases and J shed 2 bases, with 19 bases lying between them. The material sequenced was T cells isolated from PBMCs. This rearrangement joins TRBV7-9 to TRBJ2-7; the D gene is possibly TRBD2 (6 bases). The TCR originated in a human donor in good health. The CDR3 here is CASSPRGWDSTYEQYF. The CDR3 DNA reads TGTGCCAGCAGCCCTCGCGGGTGGGACTCGACCTACGAGCAGTACTTC. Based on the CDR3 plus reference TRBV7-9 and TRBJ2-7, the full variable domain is DTGVSQNPRHKITKRGQNVTFRCDPISEHNRLYWYRQTLGQGPEFLTYFQNEAQLEKSRLLSDRFSAERPKGSFSTLEIQRTEQGDSAMYLCASSPRGWDSTYEQYFGPGTRLTVT.